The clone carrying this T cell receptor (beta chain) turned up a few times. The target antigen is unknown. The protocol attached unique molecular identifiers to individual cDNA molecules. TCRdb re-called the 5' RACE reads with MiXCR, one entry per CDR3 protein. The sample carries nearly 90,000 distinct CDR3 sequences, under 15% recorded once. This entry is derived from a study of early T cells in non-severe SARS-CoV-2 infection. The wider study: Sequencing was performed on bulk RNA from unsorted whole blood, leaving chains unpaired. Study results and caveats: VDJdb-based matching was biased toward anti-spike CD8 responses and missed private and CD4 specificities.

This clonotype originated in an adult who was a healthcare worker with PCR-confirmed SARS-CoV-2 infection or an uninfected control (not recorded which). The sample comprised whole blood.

In DNA, the CDR3 is TGTGCCAGCAGTTTCGTACGACGGGGAGATACGCAGTATTTT. Translation gives CASSFVRRGDTQYF. The chain joins TRBV28 to TRBJ2-3; maybe TRBD2 (5 bases). Germline lookup yields CDR1 MDHEN and CDR2 SYDVKM. Between the trimmed V and J ends, which lost 3 bases and 5 bases, there was a span of 12 bases. This CDR3 has 14 residues.